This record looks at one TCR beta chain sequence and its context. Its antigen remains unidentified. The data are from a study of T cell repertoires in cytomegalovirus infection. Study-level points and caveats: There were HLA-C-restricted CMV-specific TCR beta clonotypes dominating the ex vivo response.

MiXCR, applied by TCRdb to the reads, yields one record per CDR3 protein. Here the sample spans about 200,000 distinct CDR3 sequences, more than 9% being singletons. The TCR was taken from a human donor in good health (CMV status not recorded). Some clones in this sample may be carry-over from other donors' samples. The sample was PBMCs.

The DNA for the CDR3 is TGTGCCAGCAGCTCATACGCCGGTGTGGGGACTGACAATCAGCCCCAGCATTTT. Translation gives CASSSYAGVGTDNQPQHF. The chain is built from TRBV9 and TRBJ1-5; the D gene is possibly TRBD1 (5 bases). V lost 4 bases and J lost 3, with 23 bases in between. From germline, CDR1 is SGDLS and CDR2 YYNGEE. The CDR3 runs to 18 residues.